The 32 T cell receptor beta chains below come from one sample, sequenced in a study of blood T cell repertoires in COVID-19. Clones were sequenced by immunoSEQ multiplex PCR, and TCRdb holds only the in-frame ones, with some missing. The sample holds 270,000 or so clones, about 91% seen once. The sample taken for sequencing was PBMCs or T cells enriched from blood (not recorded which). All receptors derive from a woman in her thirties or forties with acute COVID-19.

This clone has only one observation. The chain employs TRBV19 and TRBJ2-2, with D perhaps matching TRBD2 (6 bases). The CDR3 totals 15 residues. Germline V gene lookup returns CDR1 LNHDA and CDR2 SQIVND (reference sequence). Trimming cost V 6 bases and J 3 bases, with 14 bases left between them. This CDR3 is CASRGTGTYTGELFF. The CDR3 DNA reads TGTGCCAGTAGAGGAACCGGGACTTACACCGGGGAGCTGTTTTTT.

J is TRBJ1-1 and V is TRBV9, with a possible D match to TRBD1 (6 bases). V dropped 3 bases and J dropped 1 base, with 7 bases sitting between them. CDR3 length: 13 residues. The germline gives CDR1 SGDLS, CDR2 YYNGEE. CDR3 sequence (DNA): TGTGCCAGCAGCGAGACAGGGAACACTGAAGCTTTCTTT. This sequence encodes CASSETGNTEAFF.

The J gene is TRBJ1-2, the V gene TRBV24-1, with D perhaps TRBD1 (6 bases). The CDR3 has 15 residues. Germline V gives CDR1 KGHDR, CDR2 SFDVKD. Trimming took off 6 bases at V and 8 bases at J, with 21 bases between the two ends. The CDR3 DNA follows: TGTGCCACCAGTCCTTCGTACAGGGCGCTGGGGGGCTACACCTTC. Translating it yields CATSPSYRALGGYTF.

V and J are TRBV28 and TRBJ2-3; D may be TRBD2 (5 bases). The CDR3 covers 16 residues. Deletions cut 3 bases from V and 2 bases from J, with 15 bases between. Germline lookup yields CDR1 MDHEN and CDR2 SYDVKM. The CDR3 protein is CASSLVGAGLTDTQYF. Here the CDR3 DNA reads TGTGCCAGCAGTTTGGTGGGTGCGGGTCTCACAGATACGCAGTATTTT.

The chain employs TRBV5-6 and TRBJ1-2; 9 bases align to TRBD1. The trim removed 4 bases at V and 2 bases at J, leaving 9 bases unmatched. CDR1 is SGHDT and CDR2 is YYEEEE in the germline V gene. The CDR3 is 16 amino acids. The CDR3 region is CASSESGTGWNYGYTF. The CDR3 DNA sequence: TGTGCCAGCAGCGAGTCTGGGACAGGGTGGAACTATGGCTACACCTTC.

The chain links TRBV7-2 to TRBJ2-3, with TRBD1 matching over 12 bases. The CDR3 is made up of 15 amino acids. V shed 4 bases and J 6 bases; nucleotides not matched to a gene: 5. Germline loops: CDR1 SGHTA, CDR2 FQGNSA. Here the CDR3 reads CASSWDRGRIDTQYF. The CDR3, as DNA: TGTGCCAGCAGCTGGGACAGGGGGCGCATCGATACGCAGTATTTT.

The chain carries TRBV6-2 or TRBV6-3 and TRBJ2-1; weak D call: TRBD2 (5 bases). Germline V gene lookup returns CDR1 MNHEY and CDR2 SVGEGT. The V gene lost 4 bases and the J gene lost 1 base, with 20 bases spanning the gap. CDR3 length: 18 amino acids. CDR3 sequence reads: CASSFTAGQAESYNEQFF. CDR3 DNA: TGTGCCAGCAGTTTCACTGCCGGTCAAGCGGAATCCTACAATGAGCAGTTCTTC.

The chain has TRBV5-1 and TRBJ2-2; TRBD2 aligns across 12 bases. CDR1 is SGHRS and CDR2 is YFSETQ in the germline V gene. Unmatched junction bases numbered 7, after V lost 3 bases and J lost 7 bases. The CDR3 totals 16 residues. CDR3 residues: CASSSRLAGVNGELFF. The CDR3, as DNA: TGCGCCAGCAGCTCAAGACTAGCGGGAGTGAACGGGGAGCTGTTTTTT.

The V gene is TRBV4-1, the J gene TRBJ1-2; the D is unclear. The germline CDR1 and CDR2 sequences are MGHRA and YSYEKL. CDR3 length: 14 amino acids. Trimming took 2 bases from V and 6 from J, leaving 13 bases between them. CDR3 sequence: CASSQLLPVNGYTF. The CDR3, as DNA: TGCGCCAGCAGCCAATTACTCCCGGTTAATGGCTACACCTTC.

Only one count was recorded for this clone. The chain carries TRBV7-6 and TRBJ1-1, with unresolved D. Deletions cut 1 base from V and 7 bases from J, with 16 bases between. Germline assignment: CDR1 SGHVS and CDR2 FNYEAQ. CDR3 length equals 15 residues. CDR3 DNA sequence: TGTGCCAGCAGCTTAGTGGTCTCACACGCCGATGAAGCTTTCTTT. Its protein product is CASSLVVSHADEAFF.

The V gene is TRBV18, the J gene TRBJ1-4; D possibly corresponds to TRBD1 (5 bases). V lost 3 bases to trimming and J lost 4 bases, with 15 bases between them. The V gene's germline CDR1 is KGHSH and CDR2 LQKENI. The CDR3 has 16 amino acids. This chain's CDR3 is CASSPDRRRGNEKLFF. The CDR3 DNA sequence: TGTGCCAGCTCACCCGACCGGAGAAGGGGTAATGAAAAACTGTTTTTT. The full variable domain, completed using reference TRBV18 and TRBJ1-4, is NAGVMQNPRHLVRRRGQEARLRCSPMKGHSHVYWYRQLPEEGLKFMVYLQKENIIDESGMPKERFSAEFPKEGPSILRIQQVVRGDSAAYFCASSPDRRRGNEKLFFGSGTQLSVL.

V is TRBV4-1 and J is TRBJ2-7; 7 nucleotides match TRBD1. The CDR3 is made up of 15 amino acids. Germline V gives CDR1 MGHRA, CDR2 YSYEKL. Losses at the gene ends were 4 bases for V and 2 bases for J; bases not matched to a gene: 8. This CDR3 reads CASSLAVQGAYEQYF. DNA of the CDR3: TGCGCCAGCAGCCTGGCGGTCCAGGGGGCCTACGAGCAGTACTTC.

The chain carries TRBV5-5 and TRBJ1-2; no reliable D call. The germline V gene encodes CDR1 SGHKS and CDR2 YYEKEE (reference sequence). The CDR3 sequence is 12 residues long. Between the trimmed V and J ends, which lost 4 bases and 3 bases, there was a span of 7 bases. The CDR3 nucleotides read TGTGCCAGCAGCCTAGAAGACTATGGCTACACCTTC. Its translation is CASSLEDYGYTF.

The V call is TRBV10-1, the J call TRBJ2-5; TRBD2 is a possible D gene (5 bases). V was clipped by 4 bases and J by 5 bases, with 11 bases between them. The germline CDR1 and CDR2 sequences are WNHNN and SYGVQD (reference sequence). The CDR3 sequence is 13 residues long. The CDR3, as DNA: TGCGCCAGCAGTGGACTCCGGGGTGAGACCCAGTACTTC. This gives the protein CASSGLRGETQYF.

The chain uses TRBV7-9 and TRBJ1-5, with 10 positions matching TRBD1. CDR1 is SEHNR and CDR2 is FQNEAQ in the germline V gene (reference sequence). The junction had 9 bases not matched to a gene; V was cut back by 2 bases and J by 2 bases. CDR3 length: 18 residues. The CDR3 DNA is TGTGCCAGCAGCTTATCCGGACAGGGGGTAGGAGGCAATCAGCCCCAGCATTTT. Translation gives CASSLSGQGVGGNQPQHF.

This CDR3 reads CASSFREQYF. CDR3 coding DNA: TGTGCCAGCAGCTTTCGCGAGCAGTACTTC. The chain couples TRBV7-9 to TRBJ2-7; D is ambiguous. Germline CDR1 SEHNR, CDR2 FQNEAQ (reference sequence). The CDR3 length is 10 residues. The V gene lost 3 bases and the J gene lost 6 bases, with 3 bases spanning the gap.

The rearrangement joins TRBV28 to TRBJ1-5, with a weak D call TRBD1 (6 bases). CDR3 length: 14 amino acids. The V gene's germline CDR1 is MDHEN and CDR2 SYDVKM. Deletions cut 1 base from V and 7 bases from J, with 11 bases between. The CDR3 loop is CASSLLGGQQPQHF. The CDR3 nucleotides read TGTGCCAGCAGTTTATTGGGGGGGCAACAGCCCCAGCATTTT.

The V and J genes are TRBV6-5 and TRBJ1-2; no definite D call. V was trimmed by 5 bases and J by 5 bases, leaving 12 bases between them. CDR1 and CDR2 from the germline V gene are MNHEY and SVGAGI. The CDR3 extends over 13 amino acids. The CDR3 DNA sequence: TGTGCCAGCAGTCTCGCGTCGGGGTATGGCTACACCTTC. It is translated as CASSLASGYGYTF.

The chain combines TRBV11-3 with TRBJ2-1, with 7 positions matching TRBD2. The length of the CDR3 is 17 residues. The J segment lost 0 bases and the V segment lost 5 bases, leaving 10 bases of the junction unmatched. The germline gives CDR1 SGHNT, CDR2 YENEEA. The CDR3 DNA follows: TGTGCCAGCAGCCCACATAGCGGGCTTAGCTCCTACAATGAGCAGTTCTTC. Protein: CASSPHSGLSSYNEQFF.

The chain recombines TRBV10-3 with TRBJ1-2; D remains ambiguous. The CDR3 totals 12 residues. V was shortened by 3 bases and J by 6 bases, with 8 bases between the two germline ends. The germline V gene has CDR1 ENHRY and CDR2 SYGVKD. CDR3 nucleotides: TGTGCCATCAGTGACCCAGGCCATGGCTACACCTTC. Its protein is CAISDPGHGYTF.

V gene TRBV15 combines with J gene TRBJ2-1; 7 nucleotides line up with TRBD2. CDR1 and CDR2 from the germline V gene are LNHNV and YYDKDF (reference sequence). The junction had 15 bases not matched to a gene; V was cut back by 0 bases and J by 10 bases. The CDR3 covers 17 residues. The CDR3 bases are TGTGCCACCAGCAGAGATAGGGCTAGCGGAGGACCGCGGGAGCAGTTCTTC. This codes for CATSRDRASGGPREQFF.

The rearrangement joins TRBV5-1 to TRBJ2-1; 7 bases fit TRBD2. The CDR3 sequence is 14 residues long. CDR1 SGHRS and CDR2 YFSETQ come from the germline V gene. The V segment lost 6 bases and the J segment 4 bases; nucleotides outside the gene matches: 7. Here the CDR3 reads CASKLADLYNEQFF. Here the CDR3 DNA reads TGCGCCAGCAAGCTAGCGGACCTATACAATGAGCAGTTCTTC.

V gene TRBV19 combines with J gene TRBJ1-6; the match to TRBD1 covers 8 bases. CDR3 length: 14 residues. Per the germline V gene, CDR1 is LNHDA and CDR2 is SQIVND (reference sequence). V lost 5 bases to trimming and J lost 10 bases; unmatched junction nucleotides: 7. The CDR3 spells CASSRQRDRSPLHF. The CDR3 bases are TGTGCCAGTAGTCGACAACGGGACAGGTCACCCCTCCACTTT.

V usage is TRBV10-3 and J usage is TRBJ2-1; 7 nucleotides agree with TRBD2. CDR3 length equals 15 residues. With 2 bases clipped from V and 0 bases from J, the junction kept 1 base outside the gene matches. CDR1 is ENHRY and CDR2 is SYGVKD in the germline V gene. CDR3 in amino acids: CAISEGGSSYNEQFF. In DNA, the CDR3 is TGTGCCATCAGTGAGGGCGGGAGCTCCTACAATGAGCAGTTCTTC.

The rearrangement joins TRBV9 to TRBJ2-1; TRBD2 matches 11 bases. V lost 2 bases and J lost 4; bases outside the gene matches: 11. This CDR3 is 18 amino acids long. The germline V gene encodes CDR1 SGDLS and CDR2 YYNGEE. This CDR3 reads CASSVPLTGTSGYNEQFF. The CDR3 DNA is TGTGCCAGCAGCGTCCCATTAACCGGGACTAGCGGTTACAATGAGCAGTTCTTC.

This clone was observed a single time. The DNA for the CDR3 is TGTGCCACCAGCAGAGATGCTCCCCTGTTGGCAGATAACACTGAAGCTTTCTTT. Its translation: CATSRDAPLLADNTEAFF. The chain links TRBV15 to TRBJ1-1; no reliable D call. The CDR3 consists of 18 residues. The germline gives CDR1 LNHNV, CDR2 YYDKDF (reference sequence). Trimming left V 0 bases short and J 2 bases short, with 19 bases between.

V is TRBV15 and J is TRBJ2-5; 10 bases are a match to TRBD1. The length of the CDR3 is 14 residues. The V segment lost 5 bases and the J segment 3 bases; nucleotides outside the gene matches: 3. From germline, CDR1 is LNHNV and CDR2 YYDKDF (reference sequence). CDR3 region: CATSGGQGKETQYF. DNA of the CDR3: TGTGCCACCAGCGGGGGACAGGGGAAAGAGACCCAGTACTTC. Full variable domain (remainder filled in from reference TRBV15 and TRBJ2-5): DAMVIQNPRYQVTQFGKPVTLSCSQTLNHNVMYWYQQKSSQAPKLLFHYYDKDFNNEADTPDNFQSRRPNTSFCFLDIRSPGLGDTAMYLCATSGGQGKETQYFGPGTRLLVL.

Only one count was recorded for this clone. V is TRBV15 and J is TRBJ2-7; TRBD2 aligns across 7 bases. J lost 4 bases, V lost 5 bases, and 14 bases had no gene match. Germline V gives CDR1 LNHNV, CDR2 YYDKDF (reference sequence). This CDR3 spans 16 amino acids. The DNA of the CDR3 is TGTGCCACCAGCCATGTACCGGGACTAAGTAATTACGAGCAGTACGTC. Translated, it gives CATSHVPGLSNYEQYV.

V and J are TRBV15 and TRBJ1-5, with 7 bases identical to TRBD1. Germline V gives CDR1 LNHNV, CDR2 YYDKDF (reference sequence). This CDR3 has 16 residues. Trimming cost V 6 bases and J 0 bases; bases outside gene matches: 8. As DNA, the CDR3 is TGTGCCACCAGGGTCGCAGGGGGTAATAGCAATCAGCCCCAGCATTTT. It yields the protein CATRVAGGNSNQPQHF.

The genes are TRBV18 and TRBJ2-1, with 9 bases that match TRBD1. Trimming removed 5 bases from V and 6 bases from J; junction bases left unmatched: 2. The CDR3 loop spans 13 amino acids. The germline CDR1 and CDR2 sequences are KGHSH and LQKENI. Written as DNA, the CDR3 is TGTGCCAGCTCATCGACAGGGGGCAATGAGCAGTTCTTC. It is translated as CASSSTGGNEQFF.

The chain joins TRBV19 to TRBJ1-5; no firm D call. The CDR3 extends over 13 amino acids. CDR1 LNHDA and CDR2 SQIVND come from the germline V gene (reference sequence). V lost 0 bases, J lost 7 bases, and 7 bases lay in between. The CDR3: CASSIDLPQPQHF. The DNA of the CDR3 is TGTGCCAGTAGTATAGACCTACCGCAGCCCCAGCATTTT.

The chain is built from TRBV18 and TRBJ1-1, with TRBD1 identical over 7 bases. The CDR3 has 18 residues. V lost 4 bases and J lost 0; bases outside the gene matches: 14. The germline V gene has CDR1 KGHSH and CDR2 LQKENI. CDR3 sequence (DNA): TGTGCCAGCTCACTCCCCCGGGGGCAGGGGGGAGTGAACACTGAAGCTTTCTTT. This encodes CASSLPRGQGGVNTEAFF.